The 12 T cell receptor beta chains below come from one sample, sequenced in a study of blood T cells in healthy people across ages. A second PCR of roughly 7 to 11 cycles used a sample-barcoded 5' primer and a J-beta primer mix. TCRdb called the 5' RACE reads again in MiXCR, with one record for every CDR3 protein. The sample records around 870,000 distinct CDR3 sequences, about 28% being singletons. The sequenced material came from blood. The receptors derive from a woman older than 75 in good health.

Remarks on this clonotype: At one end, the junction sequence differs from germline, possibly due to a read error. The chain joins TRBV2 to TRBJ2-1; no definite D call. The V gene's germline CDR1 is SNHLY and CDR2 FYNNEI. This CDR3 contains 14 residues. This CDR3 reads CVSVLADSYNEQFF. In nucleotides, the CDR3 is TGTGTCAGCGTACTGGCTGATTCCTACAATGAGCAGTTCTTC.

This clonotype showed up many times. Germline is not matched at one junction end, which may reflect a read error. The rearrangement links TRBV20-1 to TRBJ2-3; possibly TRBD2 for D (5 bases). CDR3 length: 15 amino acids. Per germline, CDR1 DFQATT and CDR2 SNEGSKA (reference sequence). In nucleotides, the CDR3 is TGCAGGGCTACCCCGGGCGGGTCCAGCACAGATACGCAGTATTTT. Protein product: CRATPGGSSTDTQYF.

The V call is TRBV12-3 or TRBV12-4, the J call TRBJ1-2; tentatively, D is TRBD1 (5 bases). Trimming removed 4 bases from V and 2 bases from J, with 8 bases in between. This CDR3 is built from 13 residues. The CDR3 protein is CASSWRQNYGYTF. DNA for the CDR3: TGTGCCAGCAGTTGGAGACAGAACTATGGCTACACCTTC.

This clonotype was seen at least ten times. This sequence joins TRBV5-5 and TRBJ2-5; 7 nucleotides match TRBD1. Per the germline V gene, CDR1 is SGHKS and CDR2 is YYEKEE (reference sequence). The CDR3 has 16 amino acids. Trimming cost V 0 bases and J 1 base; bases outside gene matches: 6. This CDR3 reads CASSLAGTVRQETQYF. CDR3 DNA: TGTGCCAGCAGCTTGGCCGGGACAGTGCGCCAAGAGACCCAGTACTTC.

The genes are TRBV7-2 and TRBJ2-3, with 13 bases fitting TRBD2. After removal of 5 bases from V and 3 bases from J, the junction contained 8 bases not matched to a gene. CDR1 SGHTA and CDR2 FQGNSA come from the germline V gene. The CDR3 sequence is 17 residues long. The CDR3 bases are TGTGCCAGCAGCACCGGGACTAGCGGGGTGCGGACAGATACGCAGTATTTT. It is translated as CASSTGTSGVRTDTQYF.

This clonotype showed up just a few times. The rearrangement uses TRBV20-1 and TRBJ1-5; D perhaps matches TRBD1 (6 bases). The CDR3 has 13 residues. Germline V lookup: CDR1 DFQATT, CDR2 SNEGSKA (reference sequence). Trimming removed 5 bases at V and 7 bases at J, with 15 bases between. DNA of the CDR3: TGCAGTGCTGTAACAGGGCCAGGGCAGCCCCAGCATTTT. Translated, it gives CSAVTGPGQPQHF.

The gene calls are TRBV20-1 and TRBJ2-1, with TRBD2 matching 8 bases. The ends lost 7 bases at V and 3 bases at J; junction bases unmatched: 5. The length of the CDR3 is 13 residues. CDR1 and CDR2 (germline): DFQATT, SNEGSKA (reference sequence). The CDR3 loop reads CSEVAGNYNEQFF. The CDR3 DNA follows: TGCAGTGAAGTAGCGGGAAACTACAATGAGCAGTTCTTC.

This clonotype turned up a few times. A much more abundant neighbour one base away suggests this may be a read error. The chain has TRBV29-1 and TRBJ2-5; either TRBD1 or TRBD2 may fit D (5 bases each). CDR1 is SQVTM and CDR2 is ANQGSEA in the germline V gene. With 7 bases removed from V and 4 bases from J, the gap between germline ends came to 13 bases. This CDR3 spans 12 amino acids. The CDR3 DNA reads TGCAGCGGTCGGCAGGGAGTAGAGACCCAGTACTTC. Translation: CSGRQGVETQYF.

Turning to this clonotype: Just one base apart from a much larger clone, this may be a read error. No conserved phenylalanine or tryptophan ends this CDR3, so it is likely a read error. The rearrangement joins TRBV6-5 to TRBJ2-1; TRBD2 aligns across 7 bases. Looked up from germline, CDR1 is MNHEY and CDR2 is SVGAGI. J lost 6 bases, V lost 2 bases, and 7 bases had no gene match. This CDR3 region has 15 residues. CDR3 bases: TGTGCCAGCAGTTACGAGCGGGGCTCTCCCAATGAGCAGTTCTCC. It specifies CASSYERGSPNEQFS.

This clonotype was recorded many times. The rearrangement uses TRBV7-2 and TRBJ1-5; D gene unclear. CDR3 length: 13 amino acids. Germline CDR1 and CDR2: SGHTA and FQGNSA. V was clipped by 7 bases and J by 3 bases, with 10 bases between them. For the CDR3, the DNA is TGTGCCAGCAAAGATCGGAACAATCAGCCCCAGCATTTT. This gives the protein CASKDRNNQPQHF.

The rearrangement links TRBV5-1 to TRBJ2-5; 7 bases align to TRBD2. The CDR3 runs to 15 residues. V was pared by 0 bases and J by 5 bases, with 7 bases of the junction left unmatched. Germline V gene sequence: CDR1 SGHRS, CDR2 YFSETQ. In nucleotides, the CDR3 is TGCGCCAGCAGCTTGGCGGGGGGTAGCAGGGAGACCCAGTACTTC. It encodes CASSLAGGSRETQYF.

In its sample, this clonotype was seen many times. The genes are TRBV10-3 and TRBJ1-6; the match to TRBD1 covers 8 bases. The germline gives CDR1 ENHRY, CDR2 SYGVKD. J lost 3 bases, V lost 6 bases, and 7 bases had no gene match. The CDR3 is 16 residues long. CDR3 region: CAIRGQGGGYNSPLHF. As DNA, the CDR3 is TGTGCCATCAGAGGACAGGGAGGAGGCTATAATTCACCCCTCCACTTT.